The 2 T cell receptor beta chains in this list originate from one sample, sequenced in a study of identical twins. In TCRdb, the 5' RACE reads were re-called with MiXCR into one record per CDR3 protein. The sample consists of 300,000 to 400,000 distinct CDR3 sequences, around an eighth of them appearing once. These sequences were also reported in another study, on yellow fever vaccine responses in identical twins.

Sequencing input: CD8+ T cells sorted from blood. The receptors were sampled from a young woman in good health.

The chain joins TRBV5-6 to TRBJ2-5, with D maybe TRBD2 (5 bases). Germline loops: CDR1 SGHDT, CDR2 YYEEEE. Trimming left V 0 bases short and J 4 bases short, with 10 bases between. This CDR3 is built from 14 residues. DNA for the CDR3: TGTGCCAGCAGCTTGGGGCGGAGGCGAGAGACCCAGTACTTC. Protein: CASSLGRRRETQYF.

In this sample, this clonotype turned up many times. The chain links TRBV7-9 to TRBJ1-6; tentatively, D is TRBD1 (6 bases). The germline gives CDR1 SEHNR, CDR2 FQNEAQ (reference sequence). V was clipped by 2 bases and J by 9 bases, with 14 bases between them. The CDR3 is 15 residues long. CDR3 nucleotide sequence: TGTGCCAGCAGCTTACGGGACACCTCGATTTCACCCCTCCACTTT. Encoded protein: CASSLRDTSISPLHF.